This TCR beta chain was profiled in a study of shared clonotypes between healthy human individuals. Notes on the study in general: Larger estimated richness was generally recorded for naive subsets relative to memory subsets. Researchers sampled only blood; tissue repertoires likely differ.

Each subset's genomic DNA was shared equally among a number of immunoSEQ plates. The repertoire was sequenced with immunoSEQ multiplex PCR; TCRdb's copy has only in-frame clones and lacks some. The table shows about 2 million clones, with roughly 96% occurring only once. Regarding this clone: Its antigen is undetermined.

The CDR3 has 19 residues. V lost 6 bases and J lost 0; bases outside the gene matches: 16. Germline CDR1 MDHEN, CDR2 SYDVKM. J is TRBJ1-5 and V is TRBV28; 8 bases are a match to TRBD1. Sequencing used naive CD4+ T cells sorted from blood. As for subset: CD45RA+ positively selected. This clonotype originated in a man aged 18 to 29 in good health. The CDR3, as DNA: TGTGCCAGCAGGGGGGACAGGACGTCTCTTGGGGATAGCAATCAGCCCCAGCATTTT. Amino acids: CASRGDRTSLGDSNQPQHF.